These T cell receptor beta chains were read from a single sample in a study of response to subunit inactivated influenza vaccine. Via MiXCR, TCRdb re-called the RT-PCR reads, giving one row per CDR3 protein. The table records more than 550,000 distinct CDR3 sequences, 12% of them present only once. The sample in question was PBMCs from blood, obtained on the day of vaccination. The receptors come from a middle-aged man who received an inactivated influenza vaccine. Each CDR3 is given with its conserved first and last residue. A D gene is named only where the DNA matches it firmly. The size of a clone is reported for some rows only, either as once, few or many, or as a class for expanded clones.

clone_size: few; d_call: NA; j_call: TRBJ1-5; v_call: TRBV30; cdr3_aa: CAWSRAGLGLYSNQPQHF; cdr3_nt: TGTGCCTGGAGTCGGGCGGGGCTTGGGCTTTATAGCAATCAGCCCCAGCATTTT
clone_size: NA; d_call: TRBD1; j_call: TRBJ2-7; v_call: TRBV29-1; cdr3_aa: CSVVTGGYEQYF; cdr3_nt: TGCAGCGTTGTCACAGGGGGCTACGAGCAGTACTTC
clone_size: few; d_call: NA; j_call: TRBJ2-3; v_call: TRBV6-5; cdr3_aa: CASSYLAFGDTQYF; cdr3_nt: TGTGCCAGCAGTTACCTGGCTTTCGGGGATACGCAGTATTTT
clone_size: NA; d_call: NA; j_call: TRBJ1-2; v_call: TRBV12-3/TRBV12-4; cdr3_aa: CASSLVDRPKSSTF; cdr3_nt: TGTGCCAGCAGTTTGGTAGACAGGCCTAAATCTTCCACCTTC
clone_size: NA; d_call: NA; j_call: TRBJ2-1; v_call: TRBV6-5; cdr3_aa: CASSYMGGTHEQFF; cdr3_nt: TGTGCCAGCAGTTACATGGGTGGGACGCATGAGCAGTTCTTC
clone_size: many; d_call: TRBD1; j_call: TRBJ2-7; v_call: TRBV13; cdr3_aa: CASSQLQGTYEQYF; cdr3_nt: TGTGCCAGCAGCCAGCTACAGGGGACCTACGAGCAGTACTTC
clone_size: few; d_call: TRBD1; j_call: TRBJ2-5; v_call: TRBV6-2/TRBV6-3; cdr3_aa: CASSLGQAAGTQYF; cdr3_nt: TGTGCCAGCAGTCTTGGACAGGCCGCGGGGACCCAGTACTTC
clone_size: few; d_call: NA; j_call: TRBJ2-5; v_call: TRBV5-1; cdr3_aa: CASSVLGGGIQETQYF; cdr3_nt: TGCGCCAGCAGCGTATTAGGTGGCGGGATCCAAGAGACCCAGTACTTC
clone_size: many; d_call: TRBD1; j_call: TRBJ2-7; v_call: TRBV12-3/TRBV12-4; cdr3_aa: CASSFQTGRYEQYF; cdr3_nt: TGTGCCAGCAGTTTTCAGACAGGGCGCTACGAGCAGTACTTC
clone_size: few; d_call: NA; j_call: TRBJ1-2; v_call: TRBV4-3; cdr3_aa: CASSQEMNYGYTF; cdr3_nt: TGCGCCAGCAGCCAAGAGATGAACTATGGCTACACCTTC
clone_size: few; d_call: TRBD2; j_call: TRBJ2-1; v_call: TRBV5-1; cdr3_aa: CASSSGLGSSYNEQFF; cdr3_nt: TGCGCCAGCAGCAGTGGACTAGGGAGCTCCTACAATGAGCAGTTCTTC
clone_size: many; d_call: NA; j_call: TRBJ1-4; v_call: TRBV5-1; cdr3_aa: CASSFQGQSNEKLFF; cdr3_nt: TGCGCCAGCAGCTTTCAGGGACAATCAAATGAAAAACTGTTTTTT
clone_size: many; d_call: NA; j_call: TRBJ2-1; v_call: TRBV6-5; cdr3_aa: CASSAAGDEQFF; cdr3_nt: TGTGCCAGCAGTGCGGCCGGCGATGAGCAGTTCTTC